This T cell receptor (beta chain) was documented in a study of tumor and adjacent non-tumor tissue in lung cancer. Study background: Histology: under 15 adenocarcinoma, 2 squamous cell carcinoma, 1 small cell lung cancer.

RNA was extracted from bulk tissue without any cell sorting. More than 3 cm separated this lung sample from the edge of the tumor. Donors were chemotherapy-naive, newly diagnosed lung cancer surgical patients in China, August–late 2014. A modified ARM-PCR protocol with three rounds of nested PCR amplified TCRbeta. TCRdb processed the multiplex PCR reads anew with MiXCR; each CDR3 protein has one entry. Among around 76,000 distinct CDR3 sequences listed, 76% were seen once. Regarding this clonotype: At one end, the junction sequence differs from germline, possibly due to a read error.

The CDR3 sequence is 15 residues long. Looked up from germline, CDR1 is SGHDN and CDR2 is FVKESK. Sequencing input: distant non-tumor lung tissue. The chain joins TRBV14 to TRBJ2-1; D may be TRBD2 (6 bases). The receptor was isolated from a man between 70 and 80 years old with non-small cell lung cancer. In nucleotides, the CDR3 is TGTGCCAGCAGCCACAACTGGGGACTTTTCGACGAGCTGTTCTTC. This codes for CASSHNWGLFDELFF.